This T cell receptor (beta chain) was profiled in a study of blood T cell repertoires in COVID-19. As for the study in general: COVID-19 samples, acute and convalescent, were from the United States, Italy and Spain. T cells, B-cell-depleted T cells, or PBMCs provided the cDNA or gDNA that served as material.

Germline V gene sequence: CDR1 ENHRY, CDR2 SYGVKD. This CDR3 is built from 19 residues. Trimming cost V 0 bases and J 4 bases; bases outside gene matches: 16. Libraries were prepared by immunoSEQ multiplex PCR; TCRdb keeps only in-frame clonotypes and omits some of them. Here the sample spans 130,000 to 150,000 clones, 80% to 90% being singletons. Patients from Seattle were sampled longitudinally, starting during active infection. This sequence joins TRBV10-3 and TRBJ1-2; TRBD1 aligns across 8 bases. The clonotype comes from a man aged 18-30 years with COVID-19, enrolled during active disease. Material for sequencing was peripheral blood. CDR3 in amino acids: CAISESTLKQGVKGYGYTF. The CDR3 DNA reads TGTGCCATCAGTGAGTCGACCCTAAAACAGGGGGTAAAGGGCTATGGCTACACCTTC.